What follows describes a single T cell receptor (beta chain). This entry belongs to a study of blood T cell repertoires in COVID-19. Study background: Samples of COVID-19 (acute and convalescent) were obtained from the United States, Italy and Spain. The cDNA or gDNA used as material had been derived from T cells, B-cell-depleted T cells, or PBMCs.

This CDR3 region has 14 residues. V was shortened by 2 bases and J by 5 bases, with 12 bases between the two germline ends. Germline CDR1 is SGHTA and CDR2 is FQGNSA. Original handling: Estimates of nucleated cell counts were drawn from the amplification of reference gene primers. Clones were sequenced by immunoSEQ multiplex PCR, and TCRdb holds only the in-frame ones, with some missing. D and trimming were read from the DNA, whereas the V and J calls and clone size are those reported in that table. The sample lists some 200,000 clones, approximately 87% occurring once. The chain uses TRBV7-2 and TRBJ1-1; D might be TRBD1 (5 bases). The source is a woman aged 70 to 79 with acute or convalescent COVID-19. The specimen sequenced was peripheral blood. The CDR3 sequence: CASSLRGGSTEAFF. Here the CDR3 DNA reads TGTGCCAGCAGCTTACGCGGGGGATCGACTGAAGCTTTCTTT. Based on the CDR3 plus reference TRBV7-2 and TRBJ1-1, the full variable domain is GAGVSQSPSNKVTEKGKDVELRCDPISGHTALYWYRQSLGQGLEFLIYFQGNSAPDKSGLPSDRFSAERTGGSVSTLTIQRTQQEDSAVYLCASSLRGGSTEAFFGQGTRLTVV.